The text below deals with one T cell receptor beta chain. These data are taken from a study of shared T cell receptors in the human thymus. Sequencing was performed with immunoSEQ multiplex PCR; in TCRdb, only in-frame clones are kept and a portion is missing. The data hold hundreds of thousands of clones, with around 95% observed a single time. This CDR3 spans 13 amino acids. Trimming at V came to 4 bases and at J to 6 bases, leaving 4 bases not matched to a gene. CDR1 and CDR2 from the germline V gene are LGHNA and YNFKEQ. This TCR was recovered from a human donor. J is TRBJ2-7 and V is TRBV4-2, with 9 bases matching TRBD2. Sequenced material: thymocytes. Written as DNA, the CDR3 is TGTGCCAGCAGCCCGGGACTAGCAGGCGAGCAGTACTTC. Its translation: CASSPGLAGEQYF.